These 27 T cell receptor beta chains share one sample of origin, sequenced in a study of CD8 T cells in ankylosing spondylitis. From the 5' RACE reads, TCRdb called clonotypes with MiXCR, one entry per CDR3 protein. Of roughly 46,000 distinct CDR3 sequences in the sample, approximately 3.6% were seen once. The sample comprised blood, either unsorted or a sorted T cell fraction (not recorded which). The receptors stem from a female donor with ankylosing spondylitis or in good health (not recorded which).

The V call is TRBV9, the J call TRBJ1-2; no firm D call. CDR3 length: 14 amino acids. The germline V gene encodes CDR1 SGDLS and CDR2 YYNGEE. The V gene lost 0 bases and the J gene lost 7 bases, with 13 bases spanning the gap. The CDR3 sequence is CASSVEGGYGGYTF. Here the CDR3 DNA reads TGTGCCAGCAGCGTAGAGGGAGGGTATGGTGGCTACACCTTC.

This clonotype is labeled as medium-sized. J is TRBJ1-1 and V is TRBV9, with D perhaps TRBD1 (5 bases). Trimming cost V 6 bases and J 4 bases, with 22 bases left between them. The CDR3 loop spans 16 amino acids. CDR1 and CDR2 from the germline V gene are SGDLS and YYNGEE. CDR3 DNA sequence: TGTGCCAGCACTCTGCAGGGTGGGGGGTTGGCCACTGAAGCTTTCTTT. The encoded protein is CASTLQGGGLATEAFF.

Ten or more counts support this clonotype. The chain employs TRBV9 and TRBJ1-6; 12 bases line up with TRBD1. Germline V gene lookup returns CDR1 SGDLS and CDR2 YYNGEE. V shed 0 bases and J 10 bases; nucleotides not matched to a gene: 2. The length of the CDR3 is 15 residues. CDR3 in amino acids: CASSVGGQGASPLHF. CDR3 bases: TGTGCCAGCAGCGTAGGGGGACAGGGGGCATCACCCCTCCACTTT.

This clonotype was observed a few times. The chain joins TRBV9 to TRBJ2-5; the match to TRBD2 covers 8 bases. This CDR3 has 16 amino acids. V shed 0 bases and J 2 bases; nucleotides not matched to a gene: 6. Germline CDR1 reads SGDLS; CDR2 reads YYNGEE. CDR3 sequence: CASSVAFSGGQETQYF. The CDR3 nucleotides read TGTGCCAGCAGCGTAGCCTTCAGCGGGGGACAAGAGACCCAGTACTTC.

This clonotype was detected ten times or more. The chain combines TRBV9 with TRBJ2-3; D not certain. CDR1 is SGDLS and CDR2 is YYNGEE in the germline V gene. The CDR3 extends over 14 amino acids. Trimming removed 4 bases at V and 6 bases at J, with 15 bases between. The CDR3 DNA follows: TGTGCCAGCAGCTCCACGAGCCATGGGGATACGCAGTATTTT. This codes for CASSSTSHGDTQYF. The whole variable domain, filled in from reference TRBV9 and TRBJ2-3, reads DSGVTQTPKHLITATGQRVTLRCSPRSGDLSVYWYQQSLDQGLQFLIQYYNGEERAKGNILERFSAQQFPDLHSELNLSSLELGDSALYFCASSSTSHGDTQYFGPGTRLTVL.

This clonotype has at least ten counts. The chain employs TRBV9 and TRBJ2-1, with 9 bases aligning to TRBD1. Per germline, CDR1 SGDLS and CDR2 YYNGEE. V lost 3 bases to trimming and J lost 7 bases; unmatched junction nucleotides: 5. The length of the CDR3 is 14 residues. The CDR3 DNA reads TGTGCCAGCAGCGCCAGGACAGGGGTGAATGAGCAGTTCTTC. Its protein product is CASSARTGVNEQFF.

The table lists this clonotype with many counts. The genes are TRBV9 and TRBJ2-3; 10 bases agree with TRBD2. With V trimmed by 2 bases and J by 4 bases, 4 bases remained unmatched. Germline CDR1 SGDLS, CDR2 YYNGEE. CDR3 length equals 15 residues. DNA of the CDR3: TGTGCCAGCAGCGTTGTCCTAGCGGGGGCAGATACGCAGTATTTT. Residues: CASSVVLAGADTQYF.

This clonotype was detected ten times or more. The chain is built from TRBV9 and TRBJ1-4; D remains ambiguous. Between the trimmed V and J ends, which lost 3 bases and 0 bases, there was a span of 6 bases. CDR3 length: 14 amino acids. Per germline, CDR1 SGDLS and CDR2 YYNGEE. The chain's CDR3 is CASSDTSTNEKLFF. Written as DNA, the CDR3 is TGTGCCAGCAGCGACACCTCAACTAATGAAAAACTGTTTTTT.

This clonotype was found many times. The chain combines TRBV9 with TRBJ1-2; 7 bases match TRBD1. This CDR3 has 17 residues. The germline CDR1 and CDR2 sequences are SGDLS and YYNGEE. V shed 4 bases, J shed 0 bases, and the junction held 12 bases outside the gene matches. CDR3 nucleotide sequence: TGTGCCAGCAGCCCTCGGGACAGCCTCGCCACTAACTATGGCTACACCTTC. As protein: CASSPRDSLATNYGYTF.

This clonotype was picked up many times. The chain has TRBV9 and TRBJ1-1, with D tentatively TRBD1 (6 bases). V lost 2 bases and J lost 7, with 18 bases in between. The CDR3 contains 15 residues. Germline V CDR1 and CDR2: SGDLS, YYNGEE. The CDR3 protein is CASSVAAGGHREAFF. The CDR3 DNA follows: TGTGCCAGCAGCGTCGCGGCGGGGGGACACCGTGAAGCTTTCTTT.

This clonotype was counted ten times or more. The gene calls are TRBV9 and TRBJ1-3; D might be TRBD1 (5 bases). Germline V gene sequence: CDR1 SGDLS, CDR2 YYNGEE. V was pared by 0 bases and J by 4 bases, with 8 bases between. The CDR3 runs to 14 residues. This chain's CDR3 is CASSVEGVGNTIYF. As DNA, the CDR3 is TGTGCCAGCAGCGTAGAAGGGGTGGGAAACACCATATATTTT.

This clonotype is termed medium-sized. The CDR3 nucleotides read TGTGCCAGCAGCAGGGGACACCAAGCTTACGAGCAGTACTTC. Encoded protein: CASSRGHQAYEQYF. The chain uses TRBV9 and TRBJ2-7; possibly TRBD1 for D (6 bases). Between the trimmed V and J ends, which lost 4 bases and 4 bases, there was a span of 15 bases. The germline V gene has CDR1 SGDLS and CDR2 YYNGEE. There are 14 residues in the CDR3.

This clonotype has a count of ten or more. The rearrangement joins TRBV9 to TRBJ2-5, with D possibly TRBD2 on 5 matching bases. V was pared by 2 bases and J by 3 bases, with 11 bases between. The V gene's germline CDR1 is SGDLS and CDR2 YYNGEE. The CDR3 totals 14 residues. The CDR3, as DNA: TGTGCCAGCAGCGTTGGTCGGGGAAAAGAGACCCAGTACTTC. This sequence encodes CASSVGRGKETQYF.

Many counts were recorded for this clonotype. CDR3 bases: TGTGCCAGCAGCGTCGGCACGTACTACGAAGAGACCCAGTACTTC. This gives the protein CASSVGTYYEETQYF. The rearrangement joins TRBV9 to TRBJ2-5; D unresolved. This CDR3 is 15 amino acids long. From germline, CDR1 is SGDLS and CDR2 YYNGEE. Deletions cut 2 bases from V and 3 bases from J, with 14 bases between.

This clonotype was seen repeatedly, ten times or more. The CDR3 sequence: CASSPGGNTEAFF. The CDR3 coding sequence is TGTGCCAGCAGCCCCGGGGGGAACACTGAAGCTTTCTTT. This chain links TRBV9 with TRBJ1-1; tentative D call: TRBD1 (5 bases). CDR1 is SGDLS, CDR2 YYNGEE, per germline. Trimming stripped 4 bases from V and 1 base from J, with 8 bases between. This CDR3 has 13 amino acids.

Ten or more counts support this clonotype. The CDR3 loop reads CASSPRLAGQETQYF. The CDR3 DNA follows: TGTGCCAGCAGCCCCCGACTAGCGGGGCAAGAGACCCAGTACTTC. V gene TRBV9 combines with J gene TRBJ2-5, with TRBD2 matching 11 bases. Trimming cost V 4 bases and J 2 bases; bases outside gene matches: 4. Germline lookup yields CDR1 SGDLS and CDR2 YYNGEE. The length of the CDR3 is 15 residues. The full variable domain, rest sourced from reference TRBV9 and TRBJ2-5, is DSGVTQTPKHLITATGQRVTLRCSPRSGDLSVYWYQQSLDQGLQFLIQYYNGEERAKGNILERFSAQQFPDLHSELNLSSLELGDSALYFCASSPRLAGQETQYFGPGTRLLVL.

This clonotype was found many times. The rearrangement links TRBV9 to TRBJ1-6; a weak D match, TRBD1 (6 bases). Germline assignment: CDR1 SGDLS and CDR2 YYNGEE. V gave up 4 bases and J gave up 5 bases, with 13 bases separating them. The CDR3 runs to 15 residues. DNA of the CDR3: TGTGCCAGCAGCTCCGCACAGGGTAATAATTCACCCCTCCACTTT. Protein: CASSSAQGNNSPLHF.

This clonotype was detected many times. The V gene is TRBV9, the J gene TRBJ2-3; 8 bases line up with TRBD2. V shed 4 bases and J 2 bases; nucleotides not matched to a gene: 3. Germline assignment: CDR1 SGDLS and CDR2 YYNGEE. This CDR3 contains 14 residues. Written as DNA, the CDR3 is TGTGCCAGCAGCCCGCGGGGGGTCACAGATACGCAGTATTTT. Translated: CASSPRGVTDTQYF. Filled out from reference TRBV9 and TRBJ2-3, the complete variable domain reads DSGVTQTPKHLITATGQRVTLRCSPRSGDLSVYWYQQSLDQGLQFLIQYYNGEERAKGNILERFSAQQFPDLHSELNLSSLELGDSALYFCASSPRGVTDTQYFGPGTRLTVL.

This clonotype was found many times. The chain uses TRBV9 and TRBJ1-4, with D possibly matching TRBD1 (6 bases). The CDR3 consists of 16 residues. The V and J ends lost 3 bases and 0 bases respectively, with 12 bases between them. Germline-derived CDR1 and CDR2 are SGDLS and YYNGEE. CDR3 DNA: TGTGCCAGCAGCGACGGGACACTTGCAACTAATGAAAAACTGTTTTTT. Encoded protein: CASSDGTLATNEKLFF.

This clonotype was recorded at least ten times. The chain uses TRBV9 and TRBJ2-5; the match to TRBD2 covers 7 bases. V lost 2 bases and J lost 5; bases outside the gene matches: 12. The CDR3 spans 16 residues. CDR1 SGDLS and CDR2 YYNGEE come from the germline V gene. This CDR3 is CASSVSGEGRKETQYF. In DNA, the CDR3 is TGTGCCAGCAGCGTCTCGGGGGAGGGGAGGAAGGAGACCCAGTACTTC.

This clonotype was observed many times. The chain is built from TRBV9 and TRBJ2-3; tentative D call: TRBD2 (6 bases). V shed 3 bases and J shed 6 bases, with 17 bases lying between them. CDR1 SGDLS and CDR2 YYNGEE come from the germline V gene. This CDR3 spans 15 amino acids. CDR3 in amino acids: CASSAPGLRTDTQYF. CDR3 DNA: TGTGCCAGCAGCGCGCCGGGACTGCGAACGGATACGCAGTATTTT. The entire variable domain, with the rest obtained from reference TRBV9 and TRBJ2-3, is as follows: DSGVTQTPKHLITATGQRVTLRCSPRSGDLSVYWYQQSLDQGLQFLIQYYNGEERAKGNILERFSAQQFPDLHSELNLSSLELGDSALYFCASSAPGLRTDTQYFGPGTRLTVL.

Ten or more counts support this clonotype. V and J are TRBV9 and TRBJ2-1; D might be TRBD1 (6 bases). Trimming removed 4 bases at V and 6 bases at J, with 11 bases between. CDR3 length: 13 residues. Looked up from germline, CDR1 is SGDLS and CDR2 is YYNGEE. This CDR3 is CASSPQGSNEQFF. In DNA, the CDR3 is TGTGCCAGCAGCCCTCAGGGGAGCAATGAGCAGTTCTTC.

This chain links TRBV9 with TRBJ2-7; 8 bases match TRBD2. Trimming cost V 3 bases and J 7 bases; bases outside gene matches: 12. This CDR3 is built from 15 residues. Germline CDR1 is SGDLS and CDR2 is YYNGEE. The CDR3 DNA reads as TGTGCCAGCAGCGCGACGCGGGACGGCGGGGGGGAGCAGTACTTC. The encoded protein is CASSATRDGGGEQYF.

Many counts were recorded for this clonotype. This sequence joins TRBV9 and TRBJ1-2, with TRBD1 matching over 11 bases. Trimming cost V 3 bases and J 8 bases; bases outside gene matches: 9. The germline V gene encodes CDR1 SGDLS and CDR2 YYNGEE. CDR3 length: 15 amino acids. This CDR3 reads CASSGTGTGGRGYTF. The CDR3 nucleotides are TGTGCCAGCAGCGGAACCGGGACAGGGGGACGGGGCTACACCTTC. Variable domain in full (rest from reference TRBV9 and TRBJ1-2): DSGVTQTPKHLITATGQRVTLRCSPRSGDLSVYWYQQSLDQGLQFLIQYYNGEERAKGNILERFSAQQFPDLHSELNLSSLELGDSALYFCASSGTGTGGRGYTFGSGTRLTVV.

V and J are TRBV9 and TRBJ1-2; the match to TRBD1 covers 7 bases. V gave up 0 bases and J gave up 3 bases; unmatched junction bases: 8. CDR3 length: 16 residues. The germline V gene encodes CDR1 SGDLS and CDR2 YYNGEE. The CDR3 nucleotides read TGTGCCAGCAGCGTAGCTGAGGGGGCGCTGGACTATGGCTACACCTTC. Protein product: CASSVAEGALDYGYTF.

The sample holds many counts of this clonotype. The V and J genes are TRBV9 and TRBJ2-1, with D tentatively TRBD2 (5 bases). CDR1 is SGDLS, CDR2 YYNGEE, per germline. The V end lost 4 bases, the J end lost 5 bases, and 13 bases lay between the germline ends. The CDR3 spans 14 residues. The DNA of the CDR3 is TGTGCCAGCAGCCCACTCTCCGGGGACAATGAGCAGTTCTTC. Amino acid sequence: CASSPLSGDNEQFF.

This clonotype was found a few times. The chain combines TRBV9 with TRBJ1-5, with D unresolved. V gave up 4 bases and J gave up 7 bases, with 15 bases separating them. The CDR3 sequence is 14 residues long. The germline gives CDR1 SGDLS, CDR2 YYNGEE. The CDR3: CASSFGVAGQPQHF. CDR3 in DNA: TGTGCCAGCAGCTTCGGAGTGGCGGGACAGCCCCAGCATTTT.